These 28 T cell receptor beta chains originate from one sample sequenced in a study of metastatic and nonmetastatic thyroid tumors. TCRdb re-called the PCR reads through MiXCR. The table includes more than 11,000 clones, almost 30% detected once. No treatment had been given to any patient before thyroid surgery. Sequencing was performed on blood. All receptors come from a female donor with papillary thyroid cancer or a benign thyroid nodule (not recorded which). Some clones in this sample may be carry-over from other donors' samples.

This clone came up many times. The chain links TRBV5-4 to TRBJ2-5; the D call may be TRBD1 or TRBD2 (5 bases each). This CDR3 contains 15 residues. Between the trimmed V and J ends, which lost 5 bases and 5 bases, there was a span of 19 bases. Per germline, CDR1 SGHNT and CDR2 YYREEE (reference sequence). The CDR3 loop is CASRTGADAHETQYF. CDR3 nucleotides: TGTGCCAGCAGGACCGGGGCCGATGCTCACGAGACCCAGTACTTC.

This clone was seen repeatedly, ten times or more. One base away lies a much larger clone, so this may be a sequencing read error. This CDR3 is also generated by other DNA sequences in the sample. CDR3 loop: CASSGRAYNSPLHF. The CDR3 DNA follows: TGTGCCAGCAGCGGACGGGCGTACAATTCACCCCTCCACTTC. The chain joins TRBV13 to TRBJ1-6, with no clear D. The CDR3 totals 14 residues. The germline CDR1 and CDR2 sequences are PRHDT and FYEKMQ (reference sequence).

This clone is medium-sized by share. The CDR3 DNA sequence: TGTGCCAGCTCACCACGGGGACAGGGGGCAAACAATGAGCAGTTCTTC. Translated: CASSPRGQGANNEQFF. The genes are TRBV18 and TRBJ2-1; 12 bases map to TRBD1. Trimming took 1 base from V and 5 from J; bases not matched to a gene: 3. The CDR3 spans 16 residues. CDR1 and CDR2 from the germline V gene are KGHSH and LQKENI.

This clone was seen only a few times. The J gene is TRBJ1-2, the V gene TRBV6-2 or TRBV6-3; D unclear. The V end lost 0 bases, the J end lost 8 bases, and 13 bases lay between the germline ends. In germline, CDR1 is MNHEY, CDR2 SVGEGT. The CDR3 totals 14 residues. CDR3 loop: CASSYSAARLGYTF. The CDR3 DNA reads as TGTGCCAGCAGTTACTCGGCCGCGCGGTTGGGCTACACCTTC.

This chain joins TRBV20-1 and TRBJ2-7, with 9 bases that match TRBD1. The CDR3 sequence is 15 residues long. CDR1 DFQATT and CDR2 SNEGSKA come from the germline V gene (reference sequence). J gave up 6 bases and V 3 bases, and 12 bases lay outside the gene matches. CDR3 DNA: TGCAGTGCTAGCGAAGCTCCAGGACAGGGGAGCGAGCAGTACTTC. Its translation is CSASEAPGQGSEQYF.

This clone occurred many times. The V gene is TRBV3-1, the J gene TRBJ2-3; 8 bases are shared with TRBD1. CDR1 and CDR2 (germline): LGHDT, YNNKEL (reference sequence). Trimming removed 4 bases from V and 6 bases from J; junction bases left unmatched: 9. The CDR3 is 15 residues long. Written as DNA, the CDR3 is TGTGCCAGCAGCCTGAGAGGACAGGGAAGGGATACGCAGTATTTT. Amino acids: CASSLRGQGRDTQYF.

The table lists this clone with a few counts. V usage is TRBV2 and J usage is TRBJ1-1, with D hard to call. This CDR3 region has 12 residues. V was trimmed by 4 bases and J by 4 bases, leaving 7 bases between them. Germline V lookup: CDR1 SNHLY, CDR2 FYNNEI. For the CDR3, the DNA is TGTGCCAGCAGTGCCGGAGTCACTGAAGCTTTCTTT. Residues: CASSAGVTEAFF.

This clone showed up just a few times. The chain is built from TRBV6-4 and TRBJ2-3; D perhaps matches TRBD2 (6 bases). The CDR3 extends over 16 amino acids. V lost 0 bases and J lost 1, with 11 bases in between. CDR1 MRHNA and CDR2 SNTAGT come from the germline V gene. This chain's CDR3 is CASSDSRGGGTDTQYF. In nucleotides, the CDR3 is TGTGCCAGCAGTGACTCAAGAGGCGGGGGCACAGATACGCAGTATTTT.

The V gene is TRBV20-1, the J gene TRBJ2-7, with D possibly being TRBD2 (5 bases). Trimming removed 2 bases at V and 0 bases at J, with 14 bases between. Looked up from germline, CDR1 is DFQATT and CDR2 is SNEGSKA (reference sequence). This CDR3 has 15 amino acids. CDR3 bases: TGCAGTGCTAGATTGGTAGCTAGCTGCTCCTACGAGCAGTACTTC. Translation: CSARLVASCSYEQYF.

This chain connects TRBV5-1 to TRBJ2-1; TRBD1 or TRBD2 may be the D gene (5 bases each). The CDR3 is 15 amino acids. The germline V and J ends were trimmed by 2 bases and 2 bases, with 11 bases remaining between them. CDR1 and CDR2 from the germline V gene are SGHRS and YFSETQ. The CDR3 DNA is TGCGCCAGCAGCTTTTCCGGGGCAACCTACAATGAGCAGTTCTTC. Residues: CASSFSGATYNEQFF.

CDR3 in amino acids: CASSYSLSSYNSPLHF. The CDR3 DNA follows: TGTGCCAGCAGTTACAGCCTAAGCTCCTATAATTCACCCCTCCACTTT. V gene TRBV11-1 combines with J gene TRBJ1-6; D remains ambiguous. CDR1 and CDR2 from the germline V gene are SGHAT and FQDESV (reference sequence). This CDR3 is 16 amino acids long. V lost 6 bases to trimming and J lost 0 bases, with 12 bases between them. The full variable domain, in which reference TRBV11-1 and TRBJ1-6 provide the parts outside the CDR3, is EAEVAQSPRYKITEKSQAVAFWCDPISGHATLYWYRQILGQGPELLVQFQDESVVDDSQLPKDRFSAERLKGVDSTLKIQPAELGDSAMYLCASSYSLSSYNSPLHFGNGTRLTVT.

This clone was seen a few times. The junction departs from the called germline gene at one end, perhaps through a read error. CDR3 region: CASRTGFRNTESLF. CDR3 nucleotide sequence: TGTGCCAGCAGAACCGGGTTTCGGAACACTGAATCTCTCTTT. J is TRBJ1-1 and V is TRBV6-1; unclear D gene. Germline V lookup: CDR1 MNHNS, CDR2 SASEGT. The CDR3 consists of 14 residues.

V is TRBV6-4 and J is TRBJ2-7; D unresolved. Germline V CDR1 and CDR2: MRHNA, SNTAGT. The length of the CDR3 is 14 residues. V lost 3 bases, J lost 5 bases, and 14 bases lay in between. CDR3 nucleotide sequence: TGTGCCAGCAGTGAGTCAGCCGAAAAGGACGAGCAGTACTTC. Encoded protein: CASSESAEKDEQYF.

By share of the sample, this clone is medium-sized. V and J are TRBV12-3 or TRBV12-4 and TRBJ2-7, with 8 bases aligning to TRBD1. The ends lost 2 bases at V and 6 bases at J; junction bases unmatched: 12. This CDR3 contains 16 residues. Here the CDR3 DNA reads TGTGCCAGCAGTTTACGGTTCGGACAGGGAATGGGCGAGCAGTACTTC. It yields the protein CASSLRFGQGMGEQYF.

The chain employs TRBV7-8 and TRBJ1-5; no clear D gene. The germline CDR1 and CDR2 sequences are SGHVS and FQNEAQ. V was pared by 4 bases and J by 6 bases, with 10 bases between. The CDR3 contains 13 residues. The CDR3 sequence: CASSSYISQPQHF. CDR3 bases: TGTGCCAGCAGCTCGTACATTAGTCAGCCCCAGCATTTT.

This clone was observed a handful of times. A read error may produce the germline difference seen at one junction end. V gene TRBV20-1 combines with J gene TRBJ2-1; TRBD2 aligns across 9 bases. Germline values: CDR1 DFQATT, CDR2 SNEGSKA (reference sequence). The CDR3 loop spans 16 amino acids. The CDR3 sequence is CSVRRWGGRAYNEQFF. The DNA for the CDR3 is TGCAGTGTTAGAAGGTGGGGCGGGAGGGCATACAATGAGCAGTTCTTC.

CDR3: CSASGYGTEETQYF. The CDR3 nucleotides are TGCAGTGCTAGTGGTTACGGGACAGAAGAGACCCAGTACTTC. The chain carries TRBV20-1 and TRBJ2-5, with 7 bases lining up with TRBD1. The CDR3 covers 14 residues. V trimming: 3 bases; J trimming: 3 bases; junction bases outside the gene matches: 7. Germline CDR1 is DFQATT and CDR2 is SNEGSKA (reference sequence).

This clone was detected many times. A read error may account for a junction end that differs from germline. The chain combines TRBV10-2 with TRBJ2-1; 8 bases match TRBD1. Germline V gene lookup returns CDR1 WSHSY and CDR2 SAAADI. The CDR3 runs 14 residues. The CDR3 loop reads CASLPGGSYNGQFF. The CDR3 bases are TGCGCCAGCCTCCCAGGGGGCAGCTACAATGGGCAGTTCTTC.

This clone counts as medium-sized. The rearrangement links TRBV12-3 or TRBV12-4 to TRBJ2-1; a possible D gene is TRBD1 (5 bases). Trimming took off 6 bases at V and 4 bases at J, with 13 bases between the two ends. This CDR3 is 14 amino acids long. The CDR3 nucleotides are TGTGCCAGCAGACCTCGCAGGGCTTACAATGAGCAGTTCTTC. Protein: CASRPRRAYNEQFF.

V gene TRBV18 combines with J gene TRBJ1-2; a weak D match, TRBD1 (5 bases). Germline assignment: CDR1 KGHSH and CDR2 LQKENI. This CDR3 region has 14 residues. Trimming cost V 6 bases and J 2 bases, with 13 bases left between them. The CDR3 nucleotides read TGTGCCAGCTCCCCTTCGGGGGGGAACTATGGCTACACCTTC. Translation: CASSPSGGNYGYTF.

This clone is medium-sized in the sample. The chain links TRBV6-1 to TRBJ2-1, with unresolved D. CDR3 length: 13 residues. V lost 8 bases to trimming and J lost 3 bases, with 11 bases between them. Germline V lookup: CDR1 MNHNS, CDR2 SASEGT. The CDR3 reads CASVAFHYNEQFF. The CDR3 coding sequence is TGTGCCAGCGTGGCCTTCCACTACAATGAGCAGTTCTTC.

The CDR3 loop is CASSSRDRAETQYF. CDR3 nucleotides: TGTGCCAGCAGCTCGCGGGACAGGGCGGAGACCCAGTACTTC. The chain combines TRBV7-2 with TRBJ2-5; TRBD1 matches 9 bases. The CDR3 is 14 residues long. V shed 4 bases and J 5 bases; nucleotides not matched to a gene: 5. Germline values: CDR1 SGHTA, CDR2 FQGNSA.

Sample share makes this clone medium-sized. The chain uses TRBV6-1 and TRBJ2-3; 8 nucleotides align to TRBD2. CDR3 length equals 16 residues. Germline lookup yields CDR1 MNHNS and CDR2 SASEGT. The junction had 6 bases not matched to a gene; V was cut back by 4 bases and J by 0 bases. The CDR3 here is CASSGYVAGSTDTQYF. CDR3 DNA: TGTGCCAGCAGTGGTTACGTAGCGGGAAGCACAGATACGCAGTATTTT.

The chain recombines TRBV20-1 with TRBJ2-7; TRBD1 or TRBD2 may be the D gene (6 bases each). V shed 3 bases and J shed 3 bases, with 12 bases lying between them. Germline CDR1 is DFQATT and CDR2 is SNEGSKA (reference sequence). CDR3 size: 13 residues. The CDR3 loop reads CSARGGPDYEQYF. The CDR3 DNA is TGCAGTGCTAGGGGGGGCCCCGACTACGAGCAGTACTTC.

This clone came up many times. The V call is TRBV27, the J call TRBJ1-2; 7 nucleotides agree with TRBD1. V was pared by 10 bases and J by 4 bases, with 3 bases of the junction left unmatched. Germline values: CDR1 MNHEY, CDR2 SMNVEV (reference sequence). This CDR3 spans 11 amino acids. Here the CDR3 DNA reads TGTGCCACCGGGACAGCCTATGGCTACACCTTC. Its translation is CATGTAYGYTF.

This chain connects TRBV2 to TRBJ2-1, with D maybe TRBD1 (8 bases). The CDR3 contains 16 residues. CDR1 and CDR2 from the germline V gene are SNHLY and FYNNEI. V shed 8 bases and J shed 6 bases, with 23 bases lying between them. The CDR3 reads CASLKRGGQAANEQFF. The CDR3, as DNA: TGTGCCAGCCTCAAAAGGGGGGGACAGGCGGCCAATGAGCAGTTCTTC. The entire variable domain, with the rest obtained from reference TRBV2 and TRBJ2-1, is as follows: EPEVTQTPSHQVTQMGQEVILRCVPISNHLYFYWYRQILGQKVEFLVSFYNNEISEKSEIFDDQFSVERPDGSNFTLKIRSTKLEDSAMYFCASLKRGGQAANEQFFGPGTRLTVL.

This clone was counted at least ten times. The V call is TRBV4-3, the J call TRBJ2-1; possible D gene TRBD2, 6 bases. The CDR3 has 20 amino acids. The V end lost 1 base, the J end lost 0 bases, and 22 bases lay between the germline ends. Germline assignment: CDR1 LGHNA and CDR2 YSLEER. Here the CDR3 reads CASSQARPGVADSSYNEQFF. The CDR3 nucleotides are TGCGCCAGCAGCCAAGCCAGGCCCGGGGTAGCGGATAGCTCCTACAATGAGCAGTTCTTC.

By proportion, this clone is medium-sized. The chain employs TRBV11-2 and TRBJ2-1; no reliable D call. The germline V gene encodes CDR1 SGHAT and CDR2 FQNNGV. The V gene lost 1 base and the J gene lost 0 bases, with 7 bases spanning the gap. The CDR3 loop spans 15 amino acids. This CDR3 reads CASSLGVGSYNEQFF. CDR3 bases: TGTGCCAGCAGCTTAGGGGTGGGCTCCTACAATGAGCAGTTCTTC. Drawing the rest from reference TRBV11-2 and TRBJ2-1, the complete variable domain is EAGVAQSPRYKIIEKRQSVAFWCNPISGHATLYWYQQILGQGPKLLIQFQNNGVVDDSQLPKDRFSAERLKGVDSTLKIQPAKLEDSAVYLCASSLGVGSYNEQFFGPGTRLTVL.